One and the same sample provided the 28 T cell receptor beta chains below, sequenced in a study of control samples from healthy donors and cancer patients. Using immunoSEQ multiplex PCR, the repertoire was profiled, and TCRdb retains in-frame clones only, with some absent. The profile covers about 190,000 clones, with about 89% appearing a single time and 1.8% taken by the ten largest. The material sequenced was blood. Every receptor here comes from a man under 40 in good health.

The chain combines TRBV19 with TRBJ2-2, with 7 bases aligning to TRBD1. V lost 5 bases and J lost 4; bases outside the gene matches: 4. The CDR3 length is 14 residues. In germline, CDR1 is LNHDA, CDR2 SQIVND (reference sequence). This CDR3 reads CASSLTGSTGELFF. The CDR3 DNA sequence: TGTGCCAGTAGTCTGACAGGGAGCACCGGGGAGCTGTTTTTT.

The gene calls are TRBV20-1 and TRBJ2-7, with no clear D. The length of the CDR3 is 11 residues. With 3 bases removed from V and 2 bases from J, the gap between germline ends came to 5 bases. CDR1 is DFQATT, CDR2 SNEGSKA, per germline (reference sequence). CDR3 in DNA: TGCAGTGCTAGTCCCACCTACGAGCAGTACTTC. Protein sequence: CSASPTYEQYF.

As DNA, the CDR3 is TGTGCCTGGGGGGCCGGGGTAGGACCGATCTCTGGAAACACCATATATTTT. Protein: CAWGAGVGPISGNTIYF. J is TRBJ1-3 and V is TRBV30; D is perhaps TRBD1 (5 bases). Germline CDR1 and CDR2: GTSNPN and SVGIG (reference sequence). The CDR3 has 17 residues. Deletions cut 5 bases from V and 0 bases from J, with 20 bases between. The full variable domain, in which reference TRBV30 and TRBJ1-3 provide the parts outside the CDR3, is SQTIHQWPATLVQPVGSPLSLECTVEGTSNPNLYWYRQAAGRGLQLLFYSVGIGQISSEVPQNLSASRPQDRQFILSSKKLLLSDSGFYLCAWGAGVGPISGNTIYFGEGSWLTVV.

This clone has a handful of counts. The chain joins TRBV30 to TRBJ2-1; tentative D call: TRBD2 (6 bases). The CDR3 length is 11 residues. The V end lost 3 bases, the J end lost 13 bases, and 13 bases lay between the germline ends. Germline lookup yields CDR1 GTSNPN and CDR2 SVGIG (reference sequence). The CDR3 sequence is CAWRGGLSQFF. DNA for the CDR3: TGTGCCTGGAGGGGGGGACTCTCTCAGTTCTTC.

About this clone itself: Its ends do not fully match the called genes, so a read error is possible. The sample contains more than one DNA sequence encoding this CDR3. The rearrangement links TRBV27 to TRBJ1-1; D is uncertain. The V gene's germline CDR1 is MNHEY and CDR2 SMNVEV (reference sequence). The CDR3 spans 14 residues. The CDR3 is CASSLSRGNTEAFF. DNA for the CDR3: TGTGCTAGCAGTTTATCCCGGGGGAACACTGAAGCTTTCTTT.

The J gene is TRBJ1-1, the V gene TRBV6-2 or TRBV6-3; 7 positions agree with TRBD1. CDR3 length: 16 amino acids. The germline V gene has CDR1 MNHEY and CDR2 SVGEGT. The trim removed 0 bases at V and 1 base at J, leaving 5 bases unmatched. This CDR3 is CASSYSGQASNTEAFF. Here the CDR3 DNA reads TGTGCCAGCAGTTACTCAGGACAGGCTTCGAACACTGAAGCTTTCTTT.

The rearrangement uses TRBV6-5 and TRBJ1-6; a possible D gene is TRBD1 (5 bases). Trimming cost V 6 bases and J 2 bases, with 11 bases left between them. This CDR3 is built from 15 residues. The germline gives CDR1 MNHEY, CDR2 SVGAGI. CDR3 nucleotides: TGTGCCAGCAGCCTACAGGAACCCTATAATTCACCCCTCCACTTT. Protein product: CASSLQEPYNSPLHF.

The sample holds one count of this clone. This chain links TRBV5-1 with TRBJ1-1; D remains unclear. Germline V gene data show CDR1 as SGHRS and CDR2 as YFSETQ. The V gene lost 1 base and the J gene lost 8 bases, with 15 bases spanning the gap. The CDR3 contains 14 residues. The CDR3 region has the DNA TGCGCCAGCAGCTTGCAATTCTTGGGAGAAGAAGCTTTCTTT. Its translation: CASSLQFLGEEAFF.

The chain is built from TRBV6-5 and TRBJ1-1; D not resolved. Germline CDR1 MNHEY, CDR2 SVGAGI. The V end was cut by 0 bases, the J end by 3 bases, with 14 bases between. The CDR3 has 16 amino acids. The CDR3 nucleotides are TGTGCCAGCAGTTACTCGAGCGACATTTTGGACACTGAAGCTTTCTTT. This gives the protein CASSYSSDILDTEAFF.

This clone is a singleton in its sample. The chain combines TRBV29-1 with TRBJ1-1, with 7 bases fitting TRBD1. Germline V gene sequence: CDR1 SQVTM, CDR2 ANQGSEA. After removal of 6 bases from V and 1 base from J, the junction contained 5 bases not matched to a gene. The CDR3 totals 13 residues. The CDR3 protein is CSVGGQRNTEAFF. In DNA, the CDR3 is TGCAGCGTGGGGGGACAGCGGAACACTGAAGCTTTCTTT.

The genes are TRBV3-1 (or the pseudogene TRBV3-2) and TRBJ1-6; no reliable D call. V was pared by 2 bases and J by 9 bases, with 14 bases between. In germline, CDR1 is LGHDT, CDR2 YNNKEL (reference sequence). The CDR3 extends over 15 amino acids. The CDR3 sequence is CASSQRSGRISPLHF. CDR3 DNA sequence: TGTGCCAGCAGCCAAAGATCTGGGAGAATTTCACCCCTCCACTTT.

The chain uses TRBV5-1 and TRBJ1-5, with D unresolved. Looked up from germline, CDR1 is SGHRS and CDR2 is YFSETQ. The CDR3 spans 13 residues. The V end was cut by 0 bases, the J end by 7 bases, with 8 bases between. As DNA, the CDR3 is TGCGCCAGCAGCTTGGGGATATCGCAGCCCCAGCATTTT. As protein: CASSLGISQPQHF.

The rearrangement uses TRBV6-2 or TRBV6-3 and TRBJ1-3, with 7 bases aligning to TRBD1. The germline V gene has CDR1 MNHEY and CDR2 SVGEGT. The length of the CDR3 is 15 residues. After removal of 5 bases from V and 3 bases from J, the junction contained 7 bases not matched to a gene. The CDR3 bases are TGTGCCAGCAGTCGGGACAGTGCGGTTGGAAACACCATATATTTT. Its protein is CASSRDSAVGNTIYF.

This CDR3 reads CASRLDRTGGPTNTEAFF. The CDR3 nucleotides read TGTGCAAGTCGCTTAGATCGGACAGGGGGCCCGACGAACACTGAAGCTTTCTTT. This chain links TRBV12-2 with TRBJ1-1; the DNA was not compared with TRBD1, the D call given in the table. TRBV12-2 is a recognized pseudogene. The CDR3 is 18 residues long.

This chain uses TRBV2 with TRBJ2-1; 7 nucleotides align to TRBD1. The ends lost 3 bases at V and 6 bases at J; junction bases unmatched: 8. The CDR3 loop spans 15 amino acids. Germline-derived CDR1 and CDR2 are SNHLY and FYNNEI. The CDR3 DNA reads TGTGCCAGCAGTGAGTCCGGACAGGTCCTCAATGAGCAGTTCTTC. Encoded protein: CASSESGQVLNEQFF.

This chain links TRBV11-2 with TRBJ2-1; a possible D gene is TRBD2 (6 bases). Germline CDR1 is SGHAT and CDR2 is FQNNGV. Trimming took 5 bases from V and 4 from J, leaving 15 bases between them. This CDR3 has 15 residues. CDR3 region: CASSPPGERYNEQFF. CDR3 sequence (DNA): TGTGCCAGCAGCCCACCGGGAGAAAGATACAATGAGCAGTTCTTC.

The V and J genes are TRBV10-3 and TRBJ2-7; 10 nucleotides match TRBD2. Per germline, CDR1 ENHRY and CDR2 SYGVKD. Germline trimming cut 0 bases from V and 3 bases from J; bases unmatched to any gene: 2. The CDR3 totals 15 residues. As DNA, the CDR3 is TGTGCCATCAGTGAGTCAAGCGGGGGGGTCTACGAGCAGTACTTC. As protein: CAISESSGGVYEQYF.

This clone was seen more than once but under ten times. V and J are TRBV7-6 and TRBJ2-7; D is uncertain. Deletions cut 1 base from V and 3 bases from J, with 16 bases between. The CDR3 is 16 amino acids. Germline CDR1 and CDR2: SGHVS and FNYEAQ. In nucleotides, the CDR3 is TGTGCCAGCAGCTTAGGTCCCCCGATGACTGGCTACGAGCAGTACTTC. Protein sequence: CASSLGPPMTGYEQYF.

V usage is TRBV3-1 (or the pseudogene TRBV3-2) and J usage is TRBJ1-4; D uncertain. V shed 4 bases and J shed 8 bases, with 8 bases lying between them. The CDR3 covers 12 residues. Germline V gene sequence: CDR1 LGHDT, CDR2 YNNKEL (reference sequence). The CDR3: CASSRHGEKLFF. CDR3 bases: TGTGCCAGCAGCCGCCACGGGGAAAAACTGTTTTTT.

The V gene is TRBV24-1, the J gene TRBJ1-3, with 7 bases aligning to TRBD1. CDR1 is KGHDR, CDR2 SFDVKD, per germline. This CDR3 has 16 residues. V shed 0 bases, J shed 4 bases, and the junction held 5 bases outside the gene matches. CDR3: CATSDLDRVGGNTIYF. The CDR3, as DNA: TGTGCCACCAGTGATTTGGACAGGGTAGGAGGAAACACCATATATTTT.

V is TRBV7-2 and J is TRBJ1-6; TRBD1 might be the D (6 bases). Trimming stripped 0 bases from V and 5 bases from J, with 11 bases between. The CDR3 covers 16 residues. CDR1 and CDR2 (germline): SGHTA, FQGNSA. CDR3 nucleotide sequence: TGTGCCAGCAGCTTAGCCTCAGGACAGAATAATTCACCCCTCCACTTT. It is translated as CASSLASGQNNSPLHF.

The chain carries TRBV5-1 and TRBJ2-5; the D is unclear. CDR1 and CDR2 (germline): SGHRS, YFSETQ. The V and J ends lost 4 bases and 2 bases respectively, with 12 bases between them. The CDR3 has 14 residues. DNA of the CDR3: TGCGCCAGCAGCCCGGAAGGGTGGCAAGAGACCCAGTACTTC. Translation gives CASSPEGWQETQYF.

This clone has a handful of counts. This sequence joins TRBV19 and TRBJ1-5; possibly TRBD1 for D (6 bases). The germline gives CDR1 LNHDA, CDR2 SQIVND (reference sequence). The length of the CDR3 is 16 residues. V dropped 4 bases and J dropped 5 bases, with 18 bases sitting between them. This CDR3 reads CASSRTTGIWDQPQHF. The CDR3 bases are TGTGCCAGTAGTAGGACAACAGGGATATGGGATCAGCCCCAGCATTTT.

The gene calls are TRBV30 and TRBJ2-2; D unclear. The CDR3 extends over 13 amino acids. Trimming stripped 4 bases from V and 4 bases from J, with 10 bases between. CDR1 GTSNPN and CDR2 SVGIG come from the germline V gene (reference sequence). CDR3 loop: CAWTPTGTGELFF. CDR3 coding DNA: TGTGCCTGGACCCCGACCGGCACCGGGGAGCTGTTTTTT. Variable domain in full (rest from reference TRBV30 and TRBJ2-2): SQTIHQWPATLVQPVGSPLSLECTVEGTSNPNLYWYRQAAGRGLQLLFYSVGIGQISSEVPQNLSASRPQDRQFILSSKKLLLSDSGFYLCAWTPTGTGELFFGEGSRLTVL.

The CDR3 nucleotides are TGTGCCAGCAGTTACGGGGGGCGCTCTGGAAACACCATATATTTT. Translating it yields CASSYGGRSGNTIYF. This chain uses TRBV6-6 with TRBJ1-3, with a tentative D call TRBD1 (6 bases). Germline V gene sequence: CDR1 MNHNY, CDR2 SVGAGI (reference sequence). The length of the CDR3 is 15 residues. V dropped 2 bases and J dropped 0 bases, with 8 bases sitting between them.

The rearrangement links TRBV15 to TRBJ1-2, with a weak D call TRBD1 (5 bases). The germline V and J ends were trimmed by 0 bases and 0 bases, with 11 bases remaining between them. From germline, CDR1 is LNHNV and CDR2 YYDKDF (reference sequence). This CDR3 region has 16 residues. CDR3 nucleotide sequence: TGTGCCACCAGCAGAGATCCCAGGGCGACTAACTATGGCTACACCTTC. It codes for CATSRDPRATNYGYTF.

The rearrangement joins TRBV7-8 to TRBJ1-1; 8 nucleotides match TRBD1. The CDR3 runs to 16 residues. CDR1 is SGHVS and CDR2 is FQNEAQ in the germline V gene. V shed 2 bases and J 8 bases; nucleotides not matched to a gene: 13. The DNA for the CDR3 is TGTGCCAGCAGCTTAATGCCCCAGGGGGCGCTTGGGGAAGCTTTCTTT. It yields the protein CASSLMPQGALGEAFF. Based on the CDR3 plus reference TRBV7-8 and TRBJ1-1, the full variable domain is GAGVSQSPRYKVAKRGQDVALRCDPISGHVSLFWYQQALGQGPEFLTYFQNEAQLDKSGLPSDRFFAERPEGSVSTLKIQRTQQEDSAVYLCASSLMPQGALGEAFFGQGTRLTVV.

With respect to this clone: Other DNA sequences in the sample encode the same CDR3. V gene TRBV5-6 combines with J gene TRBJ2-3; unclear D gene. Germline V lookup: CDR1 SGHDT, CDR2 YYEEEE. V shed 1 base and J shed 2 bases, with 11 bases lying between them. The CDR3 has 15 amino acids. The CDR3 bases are TGTGCCAGCAGCTTGTTGGGATACGACACAGATACGCAGTATTTT. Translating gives CASSLLGYDTDTQYF. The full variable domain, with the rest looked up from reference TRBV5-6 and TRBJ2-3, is DAGVTQSPTHLIKTRGQQVTLRCSPKSGHDTVSWYQQALGQGPQFIFQYYEEEERQRGNFPDRFSGHQFPNYSSELNVNALLLGDSALYLCASSLLGYDTDTQYFGPGTRLTVL.